This TCR beta chain was recovered during a study of blood T cell repertoires in COVID-19. Study-level background: COVID-19 samples collected from the United States, Italy and Spain covered acute and convalescent phases. PBMCs, B-cell-depleted T cells, or T cells were the source of the cDNA or gDNA that made up the material.

The CDR3 is 15 residues long. Looked up from germline, CDR1 is SNHLY and CDR2 is FYNNEI. As processed by the authors: How many nucleated cells were present was estimated from reference gene primer amplification. Libraries were prepared by immunoSEQ multiplex PCR; TCRdb keeps only in-frame clonotypes and omits some of them. V, J and clone size derive from that table, while D and trimming were established from the DNA sequence. Here the sample spans 100,000 to 120,000 clones, 81% being singletons. Remarks on this clone: One end of the junction does not line up with germline, which may come from a read error.

The chain combines TRBV2 with TRBJ2-1; the match to TRBD2 covers 8 bases. Sequencing used peripheral blood. This TCR came from an older man with acute or convalescent COVID-19. CDR3 amino acids: CASSQAGAGYNEQFF. CDR3 DNA: TGTGCCAGCAGTCAAGCGGGAGCGGGCTACAATGAGCAGTTCTTC.